The present entry profiles one T cell receptor beta chain with its context. The CDR3 does not end in the conserved phenylalanine or tryptophan, so this is likely a read error. RNA was extracted from bulk tissue without any cell sorting. Chemotherapy-naive patients with new lung cancer underwent thoracic surgery in China, August–November 2014. Germline V lookup: CDR1 SGHAT, CDR2 FQDESV (reference sequence). The CDR3 has 15 amino acids. This record comes from a study of tumor and adjacent non-tumor tissue in lung cancer. The overall study: Patients were aged roughly 30 to 76, about 10 men and about 5 women, stage I to III.

TCRbeta libraries were built with three rounds of nested PCR, modified from ARM-PCR. One entry per CDR3 protein results from TCRdb running MiXCR on the multiplex PCR reads. The data show some 100,000 distinct CDR3 sequences, roughly 77% seen once. This clonotype was sampled from an older woman with non-small cell lung cancer. The material sequenced was lung tumor tissue. The gene calls are TRBV11-1 and TRBJ2-1; the match to TRBD1 covers 7 bases. In DNA, the CDR3 is TGTGTCAGCAGCTTATTGGGGACAGATTTCAATGAGCAGTTCTTA. It codes for CVSSLLGTDFNEQFL.